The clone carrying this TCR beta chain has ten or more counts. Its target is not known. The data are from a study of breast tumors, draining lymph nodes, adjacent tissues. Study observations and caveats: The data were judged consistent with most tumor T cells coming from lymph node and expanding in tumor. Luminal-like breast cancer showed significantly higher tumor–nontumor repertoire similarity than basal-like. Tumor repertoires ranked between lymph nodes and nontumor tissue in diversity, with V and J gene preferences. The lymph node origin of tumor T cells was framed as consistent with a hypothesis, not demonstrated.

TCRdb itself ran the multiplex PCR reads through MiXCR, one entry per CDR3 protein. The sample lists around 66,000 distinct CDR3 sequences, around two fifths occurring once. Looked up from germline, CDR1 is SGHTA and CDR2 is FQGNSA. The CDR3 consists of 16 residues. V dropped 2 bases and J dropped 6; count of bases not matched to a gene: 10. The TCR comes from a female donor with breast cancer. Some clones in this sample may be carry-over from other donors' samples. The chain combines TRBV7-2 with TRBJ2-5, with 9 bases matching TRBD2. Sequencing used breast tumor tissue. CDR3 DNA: TGTGCCAGCAGCTTAATCGGCGATAGCGGGAGTCAGACCCAGTACTTC. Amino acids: CASSLIGDSGSQTQYF. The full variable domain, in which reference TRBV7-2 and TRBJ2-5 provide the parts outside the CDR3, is GAGVSQSPSNKVTEKGKDVELRCDPISGHTALYWYRQSLGQGLEFLIYFQGNSAPDKSGLPSDRFSAERTGGSVSTLTIQRTQQEDSAVYLCASSLIGDSGSQTQYFGPGTRLLVL.